The T cell receptor beta chain described here comes from a study of breast tumors, draining lymph nodes, adjacent tissues. Study results and limitations: Data fit most tumor T cells coming from lymph node, expanding in tumor. Tumor TCR diversity was below lymph nodes but above nontumor tissue. Data only fit, rather than demonstrated, lymph node origin of most tumor T cells. Compared with basal-like, luminal-like tumors shared significantly more repertoire with nontumor tissue.

The lymph nodes were axillary draining lymph nodes from breast cancer patients. This CDR3 has 14 residues. V was cut by 3 bases and J by 3 bases, with 9 bases left in between. Germline CDR1 and CDR2: MRHNA and SNTAGT. In this sample, this clonotype turned up many times. What it binds is not known. Using its own MiXCR run on the multiplex PCR reads, TCRdb lists one record per CDR3 protein. The repertoire has about 100,000 distinct CDR3 sequences, approximately 21% of them found once; the top ten carry more than 0.9%. J is TRBJ2-1 and V is TRBV6-4; D might be TRBD2 (5 bases). The TCR sequence derives from a female donor with breast cancer. Some clones in this sample may be carry-over from other donors' samples. Input material: axillary lymph node tissue. Here the CDR3 DNA reads TGTGCCAGCAGTGAGGAGGCCAGCTACAATGAGCAGTTCTTC. It is translated as CASSEEASYNEQFF.